This entry is about one T cell receptor beta chain. Its antigen is unknown. Every isolated RNA sample was fully reverse transcribed, so sequencing captured expressed TCRB transcripts. Sequenced by immunoSEQ multiplex PCR; TCRdb stores in-frame clones only, minus some. The data contain fewer than 350,000 clones, around 7.8% of them seen just once; the ten biggest clones take up more than 0.8%. Germline CDR1 and CDR2: GTSNPN and SVGIG (reference sequence). The CDR3 is 12 amino acids. The V end was cut by 5 bases, the J end by 2 bases, with 6 bases between. Naive, central memory, regulatory and stem cell-like memory cells within the CD4+ compartment were sorted using CD45RO/CCR7/CD25/CD127/CD95/CD27. This specimen belongs to a study of beta chain features in type 1 diabetes. Study in general: When patients were set against healthy donors, age, gender and cell yields were similar. Findings of the study overall: Compared with healthy donors, patients appeared to share more similar naive, central memory and regulatory TCRB repertoires. Among patients with Type 1 diabetes, TCRB CDR3s were moderately but significantly shorter in every one of the four CD4+ subsets.

The receptor's source is a young woman in good health. The specimen was central memory CD4+ T cells from blood. The chain carries TRBV30 and TRBJ1-4; no definite D call. The CDR3 loop reads CAWEGTNEKLFF. Written as DNA, the CDR3 is TGTGCCTGGGAAGGTACTAATGAAAAACTGTTTTTT.